This passage covers 5 T cell receptor beta chains from one sample sequenced in a study of cytomegalovirus exposure and HLA in healthy donors. Primers for the PCR totalled 60 Vbeta and 13 Jbeta. This table comes from immunoSEQ multiplex PCR, and its TCRdb copy is limited to in-frame clones, with some not included. Of under 250,000 clones listed, about 77% are singletons. The sequencing sample was made of PBMCs. These receptors came from a boy aged 5-17 years in good health and CMV-seronegative.

This clone showed up just a few times. The chain links TRBV10-1 to TRBJ2-3, with 11 bases fitting TRBD2. V shed 2 bases, J shed 6 bases, and the junction held 7 bases outside the gene matches. The CDR3 consists of 16 residues. The V gene's germline CDR1 is WNHNN and CDR2 SYGVQD (reference sequence). The CDR3 reads CASSEPGLAGPDTQYF. In DNA form, the CDR3 reads TGCGCCAGCAGTGAGCCAGGACTAGCGGGTCCCGATACGCAGTATTTT.

Only one count was recorded for this clone. The chain joins TRBV5-4 to TRBJ1-4, with TRBD1 as a possible D gene (5 bases). Germline-derived CDR1 and CDR2 are SGHNT and YYREEE (reference sequence). Trimming cost V 7 bases and J 8 bases, with 21 bases left between them. CDR3 length: 15 amino acids. CDR3: CASRNSPQGDEKLFF. In nucleotides, the CDR3 is TGTGCCAGCCGAAACTCTCCCCAGGGCGACGAAAAACTGTTTTTT.

The chain has TRBV5-1 and TRBJ1-6; D may be TRBD1 (5 bases). CDR3 size: 13 residues. Germline V gives CDR1 SGHRS, CDR2 YFSETQ. V dropped 4 bases and J dropped 7 bases, with 9 bases sitting between them. The CDR3 reads CASSPRQNSPLHF. In nucleotides, the CDR3 is TGCGCCAGCAGCCCGAGACAGAATTCACCCCTCCACTTT.

The chain couples TRBV27 to TRBJ2-2; D gene ambiguous. The length of the CDR3 is 16 residues. The germline V gene has CDR1 MNHEY and CDR2 SMNVEV (reference sequence). V was clipped by 2 bases and J by 3 bases, with 13 bases between them. The CDR3 here is CASSLRVEHHTGELFF. CDR3 in DNA: TGTGCCAGCAGTTTACGAGTCGAGCATCACACCGGGGAGCTGTTTTTT.

The chain carries TRBV6-6 and TRBJ1-2; D is unclear. The CDR3 has 13 amino acids. CDR1 MNHNY and CDR2 SVGAGI come from the germline V gene (reference sequence). V was pared by 6 bases and J by 8 bases, with 16 bases between. The CDR3 nucleotides are TGTGCCAGCAGGCCATCTTTAGCCGAGGGCTACACCTTC. Translation: CASRPSLAEGYTF.